This TCR beta chain came from a study of CD8+ T cells in alopecia areata. The authors extracted RNA and reverse transcribed it into cDNA as the sequencing template. Profiled with immunoSEQ multiplex PCR; TCRdb holds only in-frame clones, not every one. There are fewer than 250,000 clones in the sample; less than 45% occur only once, and roughly 0.45% lies in the top ten. Germline CDR1 and CDR2: LNHDA and SQIVND (reference sequence). Trimming removed 9 bases from V and 4 bases from J, with 12 bases in between. CDR3 size: 12 residues. On this clone: Its specificity is not known.

Study-wide findings and caveats: Sequences from scalp samples also cover resident alphabeta T cells of normal skin.

Sample treatment: oral pan-JAK inhibitor, 5-10 mg twice daily. This TCR derives from a human donor with alopecia areata. The chain links TRBV19 to TRBJ1-2; maybe TRBD1 (5 bases). The input for sequencing was CD4+ T cells sorted from blood, taken around week 31, from a patient treated with tofacitinib. In DNA form, the CDR3 reads TGTGCCAGCGAGGGACGGTTCTATGGCTACACCTTC. Translated: CASEGRFYGYTF. The complete variable domain, with remaining parts taken from reference TRBV19 and TRBJ1-2, reads DGGITQSPKYLFRKEGQNVTLSCEQNLNHDAMYWYRQDPGQGLRLIYYSQIVNDFQKGDIAEGYSVSREKKESFPLTVTSAQKNPTAFYLCASEGRFYGYTFGSGTRLTVV.